The rows below give T cell receptor beta chains drawn from one sample of a study of blood T cell repertoires in COVID-19. Clones were sequenced by immunoSEQ multiplex PCR, and TCRdb holds only the in-frame ones, with some missing. The sample has some 230,000 clones, 84% seen once. Sequences were obtained from peripheral blood. The receptors here all came from a woman in her twenties or thirties who had recovered from COVID-19. Both conserved end residues are part of each CDR3. A D gene is named only where the DNA matches it firmly. Some rows have no size entry. The others give once, few or many, or a class for an expanded clone.

size	V	J	D	DNA	CDR3
-	TRBV7-9	TRBJ2-1	TRBD2	TGTGCCAGCAGCCCCGGACTAGCGGGAGGCCAAGTCTACAATGAGCAGTTCTTC	CASSPGLAGGQVYNEQFF
-	TRBV12-3/TRBV12-4	TRBJ2-7	-	TGTGCCAGCAGTTTCATGGGGCCGGGACACCTAAACTTC	CASSFMGPGHLNF
-	TRBV7-9	TRBJ2-5	-	TGTGCCAGCAGCCCCCCAGGAGGAGCGTCAGAGACCCAGTACTTC	CASSPPGGASETQYF
once	TRBV5-1	TRBJ2-7	TRBD2	TGCGCCAGCAACACCGACCCCCCGACTAGCGCGAACGAGCAGTACTTC	CASNTDPPTSANEQYF
-	TRBV18	TRBJ2-7	-	TGTGCCAGCTCACCATCCCAAATCTACGAGCAGTACTTC	CASSPSQIYEQYF
-	TRBV28	TRBJ1-6	-	-	CASSSSGAYNSPLHF
once	TRBV7-2	TRBJ2-7	-	TGTGCCAGCAGCCCCGCCGCAAGCGGGTCACCTTGGGGGGAGCAGTACTTC	CASSPAASGSPWGEQYF
-	TRBV19	TRBJ2-3	-	TGTGCCAGTAGTGCCCTCACAGGGAATACGCAGTATTTT	CASSALTGNTQYF
-	TRBV11-1	TRBJ1-1	-	TGTGCCAGCAGCTCACAGGCACCCTTGAACACTGAAGCTTTCTTT	CASSSQAPLNTEAFF
-	TRBV10-3	TRBJ2-7	-	TGTGCCATCAGTGAAGGCGGGACCTCCTACGAGCAGTACTTC	CAISEGGTSYEQYF
-	TRBV2	TRBJ1-5	-	TGTGCCAGCAGTGAAGCAAAGGGGCGCAGCAATCAGCCCCAGCATTTT	CASSEAKGRSNQPQHF
-	TRBV3-1/TRBV3-2	TRBJ2-5	TRBD2	TGTGCCAGCAGCCAAGTCCGCGGGAGGATTCGAGAGACCCAGTACTTC	CASSQVRGRIRETQYF
-	TRBV6-5	TRBJ1-6	-	TGTGCCAGTCATCCGGGGAGCTCCTATAATTCACCCCTCCACTTT	CASHPGSSYNSPLHF
many	TRBV3-1/TRBV3-2	TRBJ2-2	-	TGTGCCAGCAGCCAAGACAGGGTGTTCACCGGGGAGCTGTTTTTT	CASSQDRVFTGELFF
-	TRBV27	TRBJ1-5	-	TGTGCCAGCAGTTTATCGGGAAGGGGGTATAGCAATCAGCCCCAGCATTTT	CASSLSGRGYSNQPQHF
-	TRBV9	TRBJ2-3	TRBD2	TGTGCCAGCAGCGTATCTAGCGGGAGTGCAGATACGCAGTATTTT	CASSVSSGSADTQYF
few	TRBV19	TRBJ1-5	TRBD1	TGTGCCAGTAGTATCCTGGACAGGGAGGCACAGCCCCAGCATTTT	CASSILDREAQPQHF
-	TRBV19	TRBJ1-1	-	TGTGCCAGTAGGTGGGGGCGAGGCACTGAAGCTTTCTTT	CASRWGRGTEAFF
few	TRBV19	TRBJ2-7	TRBD2	TGTGCCAGTAGTGTCTGGACTAGCGGGTTCCCCTACGAGCAGTACTTC	CASSVWTSGFPYEQYF
-	TRBV5-4	TRBJ2-1	TRBD2	TGTGCCAGCAGCTTTATGGGACTAGCGGGAGAGGATGAGCAGTTCTTC	CASSFMGLAGEDEQFF
-	TRBV4-1	TRBJ2-3	-	TGCGCCAGCAGCCAAGTTGGAGAGACAGATACGCAGTATTTT	CASSQVGETDTQYF
-	TRBV9	TRBJ2-5	TRBD2	TGTGCCAGCAGCTCCCCCGGAGCGGGAATTGAGACCCAGTACTTC	CASSSPGAGIETQYF
-	TRBV5-1	TRBJ2-7	TRBD1	TGCGCCAGCAGCTTCCGGGACAGTACCTACGAGCAGTACTTC	CASSFRDSTYEQYF
-	TRBV7-2	TRBJ2-7	TRBD1	TGTGCCAGCAGCGTCCACCGACAGGGTCGGGCCTACGAGCAGTACTTC	CASSVHRQGRAYEQYF
-	TRBV7-2	TRBJ1-5	-	TGTGCCAGCAGCTTAAACGCGGGGGGGGGACAGCCCCAGCATTTT	CASSLNAGGGQPQHF
-	TRBV12-5	TRBJ1-2	-	TGTGCTAGTGGTTTGGCAGATTCGGGCTACACCTTC	CASGLADSGYTF
-	TRBV7-2	TRBJ1-3	TRBD1	TGTGCCAGCAGCCCAACCGGGACAGGGAGCTCTGGAAACACCATATATTTT	CASSPTGTGSSGNTIYF
-	TRBV7-3	TRBJ2-2	TRBD2	TGTGCCAGCAGCTTAATAGCGGGAGGTCCAGGAGCCGGGGAGCTGTTTTTT	CASSLIAGGPGAGELFF
-	TRBV7-9	TRBJ2-5	-	TGTGCCAGCAGCCAGGGGAACAGTCACGAGACCCAGTACTTC	CASSQGNSHETQYF
-	TRBV19	TRBJ2-5	TRBD1	TGTGCCAGTAGTATAGACGCCACAGGGGGTCCCGAAGAGACCCAGTACTTC	CASSIDATGGPEETQYF
-	TRBV6-4	TRBJ1-1	-	TGTGCCAGCAGCTACGTTTTGAACACTGAAGCTTTCTTT	CASSYVLNTEAFF
-	TRBV19	TRBJ2-2	-	TGTGCCAGTAGACAGTCCACGAACACCGGGGAGCTGTTTTTT	CASRQSTNTGELFF
-	TRBV5-1	TRBJ1-6	TRBD1	TGCGCCAGCAGCTCGACAGGGAGTAATTCACCCCTCCACTTT	CASSSTGSNSPLHF
-	TRBV29-1	TRBJ2-6	TRBD1	TGCAGCGTTGCCGGGACAGGCGGACCCCCTGGGGCCAACGTCCTGACTTTC	CSVAGTGGPPGANVLTF
-	TRBV6-5	TRBJ1-1	-	TGTGCCAGCACCTATACGGACAGGAACACTGAAGCTTTCTTT	CASTYTDRNTEAFF
-	TRBV19	TRBJ2-2	-	TGTGCCAGTAGTACCGCTCGAGCGAGCGGGGAGCTGTTTTTT	CASSTARASGELFF
once	TRBV7-9	TRBJ1-2	-	TGTGCCAGCAGCGACCAGGGCGGTGGCTACACCTTC	CASSDQGGGYTF
-	TRBV18	TRBJ1-1	-	TGTGCCAGCTCACCAAGCAGGGAGGGAGCTTTCTTT	CASSPSREGAFF
-	TRBV7-9	TRBJ1-1	-	TGTGCCAGCAGCCCGGACATGAACACTGAAGCTTTCTTT	CASSPDMNTEAFF
-	TRBV13	TRBJ1-3	-	TGTGCCAGCAGCCCCAAGGGGGCTGGAAACACCATATATTTT	CASSPKGAGNTIYF
-	TRBV9	TRBJ1-3	TRBD1	TGTGCCAGCAGCGTGGGACAGGGGGCTGGAAACACCATATATTTT	CASSVGQGAGNTIYF
-	TRBV5-1	TRBJ1-1	-	TGCGCCAGCAGCTTGGGTTCACAGGGCGCTGAAGCTTTCTTT	CASSLGSQGAEAFF
-	TRBV5-1	TRBJ2-7	TRBD2	TGCGCCAGCAGCCCGAGGACTAGCGGGGGCTACGAGCAGTACTTC	CASSPRTSGGYEQYF
-	TRBV27	TRBJ1-2	TRBD1	TGTGCCAGCAGTTACGGACAGGGGGCTGGCTACACCTTC	CASSYGQGAGYTF
-	TRBV29-1	TRBJ1-6	-	TGCAGCGCCCACACCGGGTCCGATAATTCACCCCTCCACTTT	CSAHTGSDNSPLHF
-	TRBV28	TRBJ1-1	-	TGTGCCAGCACCAGGCTTGGGGCATCTTCTTCTAACACTGAAGCTTTCTTT	CASTRLGASSSNTEAFF